The 9 T cell receptor beta chains below all came from one sample that was sequenced in a study of blood T cell repertoires in COVID-19. TCRdb keeps only in-frame clones here, not all; method: immunoSEQ multiplex PCR. The data contain tens of thousands of clones, 80% to 90% of them singletons. The sequencing input was peripheral blood. These receptors were taken from a man in his fifties or sixties with active COVID-19.

The genes are TRBV7-3 and TRBJ2-2, with a possible D match to TRBD2 (6 bases). The CDR3 has 18 amino acids. The germline V gene encodes CDR1 SGHTA and CDR2 FQGTGA. The ends were cut back, 5 bases at V and 0 bases at J, with 19 bases in the middle. CDR3 residues: CASSPVGSSATNTGELFF. The DNA of the CDR3 is TGTGCCAGCAGCCCCGTCGGCTCTAGCGCCACGAACACCGGGGAGCTGTTTTTT.

V and J are TRBV7-5 and TRBJ2-2; TRBD1 was called by the table and not checked on the DNA. TRBV7-5 is an annotated pseudogene. The CDR3 length is 14 residues. The CDR3 is CARSRQGAHGELFF. Written as DNA, the CDR3 is TGTGCCAGAAGTCGACAGGGGGCGCACGGGGAGCTGTTTTTT.

The chain carries TRBV30 and TRBJ1-1; D is perhaps TRBD1 (6 bases). Trimming cost V 3 bases and J 1 base, with 18 bases left between them. The germline V gene encodes CDR1 GTSNPN and CDR2 SVGIG (reference sequence). The CDR3 runs to 16 residues. CDR3 protein: CAWRPPGAAGNTEAFF. The CDR3 DNA follows: TGTGCCTGGAGACCCCCAGGGGCTGCGGGGAACACTGAAGCTTTCTTT. Using reference TRBV30 and TRBJ1-1 for the parts outside the CDR3, the full variable domain is SQTIHQWPATLVQPVGSPLSLECTVEGTSNPNLYWYRQAAGRGLQLLFYSVGIGQISSEVPQNLSASRPQDRQFILSSKKLLLSDSGFYLCAWRPPGAAGNTEAFFGQGTRLTVV.

The DNA of the CDR3 is TGTGCCAGCAGCTCCAACGGCGCGGGGGCAGAGACCCAGTACTTC. Translating gives CASSSNGAGAETQYF. This rearrangement joins TRBV7-2 to TRBJ2-5; D possibly corresponds to TRBD2 (7 bases). The V gene lost 4 bases and the J gene lost 4 bases, with 16 bases spanning the gap. The CDR3 is 15 residues long. The germline V gene has CDR1 SGHTA and CDR2 FQGNSA.

V is TRBV15 and J is TRBJ2-2; 8 positions match TRBD2. CDR1 is LNHNV, CDR2 YYDKDF, per germline (reference sequence). There are 17 residues in the CDR3. The ends lost 0 bases at V and 5 bases at J; junction bases unmatched: 8. The CDR3 nucleotides are TGTGCCACCAGCAGAGATCTGGCGGGGGGCTCTACCGGGGAGCTGTTTTTT. This codes for CATSRDLAGGSTGELFF.

V usage is TRBV9 and J usage is TRBJ2-5, with a possible D match to TRBD1 (6 bases). The ends were cut back, 0 bases at V and 2 bases at J, with 8 bases in the middle. The CDR3 spans 14 residues. The germline V gene encodes CDR1 SGDLS and CDR2 YYNGEE. The CDR3 sequence: CASSVGTVQETQYF. In nucleotides, the CDR3 is TGTGCCAGCAGCGTAGGGACAGTTCAAGAGACCCAGTACTTC.

The chain uses TRBV5-1 and TRBJ2-6, with 14 bases matching TRBD2. Trimming at V came to 4 bases and at J to 0 bases, leaving 9 bases not matched to a gene. Germline V gives CDR1 SGHRS, CDR2 YFSETQ. The CDR3 has 20 residues. This CDR3 reads CASSPGTSGSPSSGANVLTF. CDR3 bases: TGCGCCAGCAGCCCCGGGACTAGCGGGAGTCCTTCCTCTGGGGCCAACGTCCTGACTTTC.

The chain employs TRBV7-9 and TRBJ2-3; tentatively, D is TRBD1 (6 bases). The CDR3 has 14 residues. Deletions cut 5 bases from V and 6 bases from J, with 15 bases between. Germline assignment: CDR1 SEHNR and CDR2 FQNEAQ (reference sequence). The CDR3 loop reads CASSPGQLPDTQYF. The CDR3 nucleotides read TGTGCCAGCAGCCCCGGACAGTTGCCGGATACGCAGTATTTT.

The chain links TRBV3-1 (or the pseudogene TRBV3-2) to TRBJ1-2; 7 bases fit TRBD1. The V and J ends lost 4 bases and 5 bases, in that order; junction bases with no gene match: 7. CDR3 length equals 14 residues. Germline V gene lookup returns CDR1 LGHDT and CDR2 YNNKEL (reference sequence). DNA of the CDR3: TGTGCCAGCAGCCCATCGACAGGGTTTTATGGCTACACCTTC. This codes for CASSPSTGFYGYTF.